Listed below are T cell receptor beta chains from one sample, sequenced in a study of identical twins. Each CDR3 protein is one row after TCRdb ran MiXCR on the 5' RACE reads. The sample lists about 1.7 million distinct CDR3 sequences, about 31% occurring once. The sequenced sample was cord blood. The receptors come from a newborn girl in good health. The CDR3 runs from the conserved cysteine through the conserved F or W.

CDR3aa	v_gene
CASSLDEFYNEQFF	TRBV5-1
CASRAVGPGTFRGTNNEQFF	TRBV6-2/TRBV6-3
CASSRGTLAGVTYEQYF	TRBV3-1
CASSRTALSGANVLTF	TRBV6-6
CASSMADVGTQYF	TRBV5-1
CASSIGLAGVRQYF	TRBV28
CASSLTLGRDNEQFF	TRBV5-1
CASSPKGRPSYTF	TRBV5-1
CASSPGTGWRSPLHF	TRBV28
CASGGTSVSSYNEQFF	TRBV11-3
CASSPSGGVGYTF	TRBV28
CASSPAGSGWYGYTF	TRBV28
CASSYRLAGVDDQYF	TRBV6-5
CSVGRGRVNGYTF	TRBV29-1
CASSITTGEGGYTF	TRBV7-2
CASSESGSLSYEQYF	TRBV25-1
CATSDLKGGRTKDEQFF	TRBV24-1
CSAREGGFYNEQFF	TRBV20-1
CASSVGRIFSGANVLTF	TRBV9
CASSYGSLQGVEQYF	TRBV4-2
CASSFISYEQYF	TRBV12-3/TRBV12-4
CSVEAWDPYNEQFF	TRBV29-1
CASSATGLAKLFF	TRBV7-9
CASSFRETLYF	TRBV5-1
CASSRLSGRSYNEQFF	TRBV3-1
CAISESTREENTEAFF	TRBV10-3
CSVETGGSPYEQYF	TRBV29-1
CASSQNGQAYEQFF	TRBV13
CASSSDRSTYNEQFF	TRBV3-1
CASSQPGTDPGYF	TRBV4-1
CASRADGRRQYF	TRBV6-2/TRBV6-3
CSAGKTGSTEAFF	TRBV20-1
CASSYSPTSYNEQFF	TRBV6-2/TRBV6-3
CASSQDLWYEQYF	TRBV14
CASTSVVTDTQYF	TRBV5-1
CASRLRNTGSYGYTF	TRBV13
CASSSSSGSYEQFF	TRBV7-2
CASSSGVTEAFF	TRBV4-2
CASSRPWAGSADTQYF	TRBV4-1
CSARGGVSNTGELFF	TRBV20-1
CAGSLFLQGSKNIQYF	TRBV13
CSVVGQRSSYNEQFF	TRBV29-1
CASSHSGTAPEYEKLFF	TRBV6-5
CASSDQTGGTQPQHF	TRBV6-1
CSAPGPLAKNIQYF	TRBV20-1
CATSWGTDTQYF	TRBV24-1
CASSKGQATYEQYF	TRBV9
CASSPASAYNSEQFF	TRBV5-1